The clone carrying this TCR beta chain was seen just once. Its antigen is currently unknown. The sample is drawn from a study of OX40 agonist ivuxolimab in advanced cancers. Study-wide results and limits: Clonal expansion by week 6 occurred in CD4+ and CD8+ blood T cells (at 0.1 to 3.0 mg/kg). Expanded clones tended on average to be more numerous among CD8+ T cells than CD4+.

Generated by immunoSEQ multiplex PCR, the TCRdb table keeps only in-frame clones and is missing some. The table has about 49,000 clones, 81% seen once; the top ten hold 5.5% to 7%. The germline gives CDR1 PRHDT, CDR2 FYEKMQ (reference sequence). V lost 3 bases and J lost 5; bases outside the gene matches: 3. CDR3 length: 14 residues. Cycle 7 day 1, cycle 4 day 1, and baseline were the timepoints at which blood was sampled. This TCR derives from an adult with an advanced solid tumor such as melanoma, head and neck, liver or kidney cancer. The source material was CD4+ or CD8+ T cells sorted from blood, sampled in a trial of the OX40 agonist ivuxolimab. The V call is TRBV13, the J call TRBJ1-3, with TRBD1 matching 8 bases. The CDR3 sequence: CASSFGQGRNTIYF. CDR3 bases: TGTGCCAGCAGCTTTGGACAGGGTAGAAACACCATATATTTT. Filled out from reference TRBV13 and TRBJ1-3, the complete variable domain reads AAGVIQSPRHLIKEKRETATLKCYPIPRHDTVYWYQQGPGQDPQFLISFYEKMQSDKGSIPDRFSAQQFSDYHSELNMSSLELGDSALYFCASSFGQGRNTIYFGEGSWLTVV.